The sequence of this T cell receptor (beta chain) was determined in a study of regulatory T cells in long-lasting Graves disease. This clonotype occurred many times. Time point denoted: newly diagnosed GD, antithyroid drugs for less than 3 months. With RNA extracted from PBMCs as input, the TCR library was made. Assembly of TCR beta libraries relied on iRepertoire HTBI primers together with Arm-PCR of CDR3 regions. Via MiXCR, TCRdb re-called the multiplex PCR reads, giving one row per CDR3 protein. The data show 440,000 or so distinct CDR3 sequences, with under 15% seen just once and approximately 16% held by the top ten. The CDR3 sequence is 11 residues long. V shed 7 bases and J shed 4 bases, with 8 bases lying between them. CDR1 and CDR2 from the germline V gene are SGHRS and YFSETQ. This sample also belongs to another study, concerning T cells in Graves' hyperthyroidism and ophthalmopathy. That paper states: Patients aged 18 to 65 had newly diagnosed hyperthyroidism of under 2 months' duration. Orbital computed tomography and thyroid ultrasound, together with serum TRAb and thyroxine and clinical symptoms, were used for diagnoses. A 13 V-J model separated ophthalmopathy from stable hyperthyroidism.

The specimen comprised peripheral blood mononuclear cells (PBMCs), sampled at new diagnosis, from a patient treated with antithyroid drugs. The chain joins TRBV5-1 to TRBJ1-2; no reliable D call. The sequence was collected from a woman aged 30 to 39 with Graves disease. The CDR3 nucleotides read TGCGCCAGCTCGGACGTCTATGGCTACACCTTC. Encoded protein: CASSDVYGYTF.